One sample yielded the 4 T cell receptor beta chains listed below, sequenced in a study of cytomegalovirus exposure and HLA in healthy donors (dated by TCRdb to between 2016 and 2019). Receptor libraries were prepared by the immunoSEQ multiplex PCR assay. For the multiplex PCR, a mixture combining 60 forward primers for TCR Vbeta segments and 13 reverse primers for TCR Jbeta segments was used. The table was pulled from immuneACCESS by TCRdb, which kept in-frame rearrangements only. Such tables lose some clones; where checked, under half of the loss comes from unresolved V genes, and the rest has no known cause. The table for this sample lists about 200,000 clones; 78% of them were counted only once. The ten biggest clones cover over 3.5% of the sample. The sequencing sample was made of PBMCs. The receptors originated from a male donor in good health and CMV-seronegative.

This chain uses TRBV18 with TRBJ1-2, with 8 bases that match TRBD1. The V gene's germline CDR1 is KGHSH and CDR2 LQKENI. The CDR3 length is 16 residues. V shed 3 bases, J shed 0 bases, and the junction held 6 bases outside the gene matches. The CDR3 reads CASSPKTGGANYGYTF. The DNA for the CDR3 is TGTGCCAGCTCACCCAAAACAGGGGGAGCTAACTATGGCTACACCTTC.

This clone was seen more than once but under ten times. The chain links TRBV5-4 to TRBJ1-4; D gene uncertain. The CDR3 is 14 amino acids. The germline CDR1 and CDR2 sequences are SGHNT and YYREEE (reference sequence). Trimming took 2 bases from V and 3 from J, leaving 8 bases between them. The CDR3 nucleotides are TGTGCCAGCAGCTTCCGGGGTGCTAATGAAAAACTGTTTTTT. This encodes CASSFRGANEKLFF.

This chain uses TRBV5-5 with TRBJ2-3; D perhaps matches TRBD2 (5 bases). Trimming pared 0 bases from V and 13 bases from J, leaving 15 bases between. Germline-derived CDR1 and CDR2 are SGHKS and YYEKEE (reference sequence). This CDR3 has 13 amino acids. For the CDR3, the DNA is TGTGCCAGCAGCTTGGAATGGCCCTCGGAGGAGTATTTT. This translates into CASSLEWPSEEYF.

The chain couples TRBV28 to TRBJ1-2; TRBD1 aligns across 9 bases. CDR1 is MDHEN and CDR2 is SYDVKM in the germline V gene. V gave up 8 bases and J gave up 8 bases; unmatched junction bases: 9. The CDR3 consists of 13 residues. CDR3 coding DNA: TGTGCCAGCCTCCGGGACAGGGTGCGCGGCTACACCTTC. Translating gives CASLRDRVRGYTF.